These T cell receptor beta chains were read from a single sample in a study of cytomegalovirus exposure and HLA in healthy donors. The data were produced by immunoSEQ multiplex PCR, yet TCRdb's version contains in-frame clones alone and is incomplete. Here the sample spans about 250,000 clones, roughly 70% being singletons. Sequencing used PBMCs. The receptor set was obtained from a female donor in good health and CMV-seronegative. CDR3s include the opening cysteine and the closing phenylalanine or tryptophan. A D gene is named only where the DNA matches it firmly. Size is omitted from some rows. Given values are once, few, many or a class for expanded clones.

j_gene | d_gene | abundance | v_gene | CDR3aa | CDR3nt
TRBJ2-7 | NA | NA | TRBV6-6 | CASSYSTGSSYEQYF | TGTGCCAGCAGTTATTCGACAGGCAGCTCCTACGAGCAGTACTTC
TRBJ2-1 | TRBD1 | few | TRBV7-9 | CASSSTGMTPYNEQFF | TGTGCCAGCAGCTCGACAGGGATGACCCCCTACAATGAGCAGTTCTTC
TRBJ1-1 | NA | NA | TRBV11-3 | CASSLTGTEAFF | TGTGCCAGCAGCCTTACGGGGACTGAAGCTTTCTTT
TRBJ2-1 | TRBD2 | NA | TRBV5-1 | CASSLSTSGSVNEQFF | TGCGCCAGCAGCCTATCGACTAGCGGGAGTGTAAATGAGCAGTTCTTC
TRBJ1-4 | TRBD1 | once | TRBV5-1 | CASSSDRGAKLFF | TGCGCCAGCAGCTCGGACAGGGGGGCCAAACTGTTTTTT
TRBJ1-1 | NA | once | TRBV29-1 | CSAQGHANTEAFF | TGCAGCGCCCAGGGACACGCGAACACTGAAGCTTTCTTT
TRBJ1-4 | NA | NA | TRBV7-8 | CASSSNGREDDEKLFF | TGTGCCAGCAGCTCCAACGGTCGGGAGGACGATGAAAAACTGTTTTTT
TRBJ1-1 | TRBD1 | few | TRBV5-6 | CASRLLQGAGTEAFF | TGTGCCAGCAGGCTATTACAGGGGGCTGGCACTGAAGCTTTCTTT
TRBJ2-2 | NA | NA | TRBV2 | CASSEARTGNTGELFF | TGTGCCAGCAGTGAGGCCCGAACAGGGAACACCGGGGAGCTGTTTTTT
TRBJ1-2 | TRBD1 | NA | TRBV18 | CASSGGQIYGYTF | TGTGCCAGCTCAGGGGGACAGATCTATGGCTACACCTTC
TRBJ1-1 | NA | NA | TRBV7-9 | CASSLDRVVASTEAFF | TGTGCCAGCAGCTTAGATCGCGTAGTCGCTAGCACTGAAGCTTTCTTT
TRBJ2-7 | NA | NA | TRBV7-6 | CASSLEMLGGLDEQYF | TGTGCCAGCAGCTTAGAGATGTTAGGAGGGCTAGACGAGCAGTACTTC
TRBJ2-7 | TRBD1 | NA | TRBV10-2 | CASSDIPGQAFYEQYF | TGCGCCAGCAGTGATATACCGGGACAGGCTTTCTACGAGCAGTACTTC
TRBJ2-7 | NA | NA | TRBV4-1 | CASSQVGGKGGEQYF | TGCGCCAGCAGCCAAGTCGGAGGGAAGGGAGGCGAGCAGTACTTC
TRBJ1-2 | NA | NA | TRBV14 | CASSQDGARTYGYTF | TGTGCCAGCAGCCAAGATGGGGCGAGAACCTATGGCTACACCTTC
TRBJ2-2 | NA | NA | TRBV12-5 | CASALGISGGGELFF | TGTGCTAGTGCCTTGGGGATTAGCGGAGGCGGGGAGCTGTTTTTT
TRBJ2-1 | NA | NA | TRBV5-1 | CASSLVGAEQFF | TGCGCCAGCAGCTTGGTGGGGGCTGAGCAGTTCTTC
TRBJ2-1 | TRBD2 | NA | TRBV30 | CAWSISGRAHGNEQFF | TGTGCCTGGAGTATTAGCGGGAGGGCACATGGGAATGAGCAGTTCTTC
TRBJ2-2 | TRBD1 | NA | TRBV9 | CASSVVGQVPTGELFF | TGTGCCAGCAGCGTAGTTGGACAGGTACCCACCGGGGAGCTGTTTTTT
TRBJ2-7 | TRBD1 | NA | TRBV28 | CASSLRQGRTDF | TGTGCCAGCTCACTTCGACAGGGGCGCACGGACTTC
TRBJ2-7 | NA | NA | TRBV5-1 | CASSLDPQGFYEQYF | TGCGCCAGCAGCTTGGATCCGCAGGGATTCTACGAGCAGTACTTC
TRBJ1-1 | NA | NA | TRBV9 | CASSVEGGAEAFF | TGTGCCAGCAGCGTAGAGGGGGGGGCTGAAGCTTTCTTT
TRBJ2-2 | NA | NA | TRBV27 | CASSPFRPTSPGELFF | TGTGCCAGCAGCCCTTTCCGACCAACTAGCCCCGGGGAGCTGTTTTTT
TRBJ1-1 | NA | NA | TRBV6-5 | CASRRSLNTEAFF | TGTGCCAGCAGGCGGAGCTTGAACACTGAAGCTTTCTTT
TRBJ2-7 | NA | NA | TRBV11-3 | CASSARSGLEQYF | TGTGCCAGCAGCGCCCGCTCAGGGCTCGAGCAGTACTTC
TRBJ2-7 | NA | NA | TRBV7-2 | CASSLSGQTYEQYF | TGTGCCAGCAGCTTAAGTGGACAGACCTACGAGCAGTACTTC
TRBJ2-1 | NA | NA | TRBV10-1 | CASSERGVPAKQFF | TGCGCCAGCAGTGAGCGGGGAGTCCCTGCTAAGCAGTTCTTC
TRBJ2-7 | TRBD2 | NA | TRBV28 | CASSGAGVVYEQYF | TGTGCCAGCAGTGGGGCGGGAGTTGTCTACGAGCAGTACTTC
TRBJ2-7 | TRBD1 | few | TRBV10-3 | CATNYRGHSYEQYF | TGTGCCACTAACTACAGGGGCCACTCCTACGAGCAGTACTTC
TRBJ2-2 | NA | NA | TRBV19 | CASSISPGVGAGELFF | TGTGCCAGTAGTATATCTCCAGGGGTAGGCGCAGGGGAGCTGTTTTTT
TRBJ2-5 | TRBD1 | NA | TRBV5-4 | CASSPDRAPRETQYF | TGTGCCAGCAGCCCAGACAGGGCACCCCGGGAGACCCAGTACTTC
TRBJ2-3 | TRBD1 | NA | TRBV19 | CASSTPGTGGSDTQYF | TGTGCCAGTAGTACCCCCGGGACAGGGGGCTCAGATACGCAGTATTTT
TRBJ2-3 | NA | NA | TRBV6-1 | CASSETSRVTDTQYF | TGTGCCAGCAGTGAAACTAGCCGGGTCACAGATACGCAGTATTTT
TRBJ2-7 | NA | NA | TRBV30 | CAWSPGVYEQYF | TGTGCCTGGAGCCCAGGGGTCTACGAGCAGTACTTC
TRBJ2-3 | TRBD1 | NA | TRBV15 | CATSRTLGGQGSGTDTRYF | TGTGCCACCAGCAGGACGCTGGGGGGACAGGGTAGTGGGACAGATACGCGGTATTTT
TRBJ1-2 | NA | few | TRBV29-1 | CSVTWGRGYTF | TGCAGCGTCACGTGGGGGCGAGGCTACACCTTC
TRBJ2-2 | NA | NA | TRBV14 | CASSQVPGARTGELFF | TGTGCCAGCAGCCAAGTCCCTGGGGCGCGGACCGGGGAGCTGTTTTTT